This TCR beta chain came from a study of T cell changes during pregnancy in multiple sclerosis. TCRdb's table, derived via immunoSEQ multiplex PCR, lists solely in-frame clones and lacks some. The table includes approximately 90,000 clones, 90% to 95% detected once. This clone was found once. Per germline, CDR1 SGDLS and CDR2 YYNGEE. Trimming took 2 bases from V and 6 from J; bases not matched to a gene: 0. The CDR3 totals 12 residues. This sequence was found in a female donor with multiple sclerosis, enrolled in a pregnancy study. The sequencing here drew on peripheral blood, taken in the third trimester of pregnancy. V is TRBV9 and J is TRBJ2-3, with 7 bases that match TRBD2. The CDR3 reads CASSVGGDTQYF. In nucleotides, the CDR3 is TGTGCCAGCAGCGTGGGAGGGGATACGCAGTATTTT.